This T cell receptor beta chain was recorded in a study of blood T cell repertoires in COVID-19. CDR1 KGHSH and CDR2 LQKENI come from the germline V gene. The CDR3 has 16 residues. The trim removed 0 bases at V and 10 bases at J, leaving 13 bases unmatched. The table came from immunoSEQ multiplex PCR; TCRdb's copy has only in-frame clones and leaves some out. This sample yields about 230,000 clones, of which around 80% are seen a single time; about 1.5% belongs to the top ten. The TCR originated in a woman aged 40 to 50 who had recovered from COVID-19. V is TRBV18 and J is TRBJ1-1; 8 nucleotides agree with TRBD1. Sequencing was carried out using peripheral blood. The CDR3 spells CASSPPNGGTGEVAFF. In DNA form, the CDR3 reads TGTGCCAGCTCACCACCAAACGGAGGGACAGGTGAAGTAGCTTTCTTT.